Shown below are 5 T cell receptor beta chains from a single sample sequenced in a study of T cells in Graves' hyperthyroidism and ophthalmopathy. TCR beta CDR3 region amplification was performed from RNA transcripts. Using the HTBI primer set, a first-round RT-PCR was run on the TCR CDR3. Each CDR3 protein gets one entry after TCRdb re-called the multiplex PCR reads with MiXCR. The sample contains hundreds of thousands of distinct CDR3 sequences, over 15% of which appear only once. The specimen was blood. The receptors were sampled from a woman under 30 with Graves' hyperthyroidism.

The sample holds many counts of this clonotype. The chain couples TRBV7-2 to TRBJ2-5, with 7 bases lining up with TRBD2. The CDR3 runs 16 residues. CDR1 and CDR2 (germline): SGHTA, FQGNSA. J lost 5 bases, V lost 1 base, and 10 bases had no gene match. This chain's CDR3 is CASSLGGGSSWETQYF. In DNA, the CDR3 is TGTGCCAGCAGCTTAGGCGGCGGGAGTAGCTGGGAGACCCAGTACTTC.

The chain employs TRBV6-1 and TRBJ2-3, with a weak D call TRBD1 (6 bases). Trimming shortened V by 1 base and J by 2 bases, and 7 bases separated the two germline ends. From germline, CDR1 is MNHNS and CDR2 SASEGT. CDR3 length: 14 amino acids. The CDR3 nucleotides are TGTGCCAGCAGTGAAGGACAGGACACAGATACGCAGTATTTT. This sequence encodes CASSEGQDTDTQYF.

The CDR3 DNA reads TGTGCCAGCAGCCCGACGACGCAAACCTACGAGCAGTACTTC. Translation: CASSPTTQTYEQYF. This rearrangement joins TRBV12-3 or TRBV12-4 to TRBJ2-7, with D unresolved. Trimming took 6 bases from V and 2 from J, leaving 14 bases between them. The CDR3 consists of 14 residues.

This clonotype appeared a few times. The rearrangement uses TRBV28 and TRBJ1-5, with TRBD1 matching 7 bases. This CDR3 comprises 15 residues. J gave up 2 bases and V 10 bases, and 11 bases lay outside the gene matches. Germline V gives CDR1 MDHEN, CDR2 SYDVKM. This CDR3 is CAIKGGGTGNQPQHF. CDR3 in DNA: TGTGCCATTAAAGGGGGGGGGACAGGCAATCAGCCCCAGCATTTT.

This clonotype was seen ten or more times. The rearrangement uses TRBV3-1 and TRBJ1-1; D is possibly TRBD1 (6 bases). This CDR3 has 17 residues. V was clipped by 1 base and J by 6 bases, with 21 bases between them. Per germline, CDR1 LGHDT and CDR2 YNNKEL (reference sequence). CDR3 in amino acids: CASSQVTGDGTSAEAFF. The CDR3 DNA reads as TGTGCCAGCAGCCAAGTCACCGGAGACGGGACAAGCGCTGAAGCTTTCTTT.